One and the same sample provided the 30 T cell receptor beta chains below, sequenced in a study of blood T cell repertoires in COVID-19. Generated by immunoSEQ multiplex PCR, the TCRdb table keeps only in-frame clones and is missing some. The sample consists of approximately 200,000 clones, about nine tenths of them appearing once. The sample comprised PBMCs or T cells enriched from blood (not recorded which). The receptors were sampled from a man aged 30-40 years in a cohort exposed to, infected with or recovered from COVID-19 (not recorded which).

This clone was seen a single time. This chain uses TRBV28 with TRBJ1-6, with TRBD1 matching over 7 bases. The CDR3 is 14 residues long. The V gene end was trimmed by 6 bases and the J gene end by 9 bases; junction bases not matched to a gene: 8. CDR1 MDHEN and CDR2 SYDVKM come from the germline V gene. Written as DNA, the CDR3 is TGTGCCAGCAGCACCGACAGGGTGGGTTCACCCCTCCACTTT. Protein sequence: CASSTDRVGSPLHF.

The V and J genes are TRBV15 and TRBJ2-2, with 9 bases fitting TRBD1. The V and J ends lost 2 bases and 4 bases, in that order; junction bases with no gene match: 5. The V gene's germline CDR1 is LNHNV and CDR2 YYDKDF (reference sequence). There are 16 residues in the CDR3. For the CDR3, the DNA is TGTGCCACCAGCAGACCGGGACAGGGTTTCACCGGGGAGCTGTTTTTT. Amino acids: CATSRPGQGFTGELFF.

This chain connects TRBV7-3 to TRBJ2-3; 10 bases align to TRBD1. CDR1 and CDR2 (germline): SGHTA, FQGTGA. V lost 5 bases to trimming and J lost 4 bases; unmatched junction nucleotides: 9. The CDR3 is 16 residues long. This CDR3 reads CASSAPGTGDPDTQYF. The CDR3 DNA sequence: TGTGCCAGCAGCGCCCCCGGGACAGGGGATCCAGATACGCAGTATTTT. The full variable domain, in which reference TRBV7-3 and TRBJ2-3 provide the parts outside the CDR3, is GAGVSQTPSNKVTEKGKYVELRCDPISGHTALYWYRQSLGQGPEFLIYFQGTGAADDSGLPNDRFFAVRPEGSVSTLKIQRTERGDSAVYLCASSAPGTGDPDTQYFGPGTRLTVL.

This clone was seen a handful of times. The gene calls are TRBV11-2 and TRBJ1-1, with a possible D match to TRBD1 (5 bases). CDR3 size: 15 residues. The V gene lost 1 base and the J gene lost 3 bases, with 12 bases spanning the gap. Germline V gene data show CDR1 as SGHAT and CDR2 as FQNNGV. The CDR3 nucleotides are TGTGCCAGCAGCTTAGCGGCGGGGGACTACACTGAAGCTTTCTTT. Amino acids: CASSLAAGDYTEAFF.

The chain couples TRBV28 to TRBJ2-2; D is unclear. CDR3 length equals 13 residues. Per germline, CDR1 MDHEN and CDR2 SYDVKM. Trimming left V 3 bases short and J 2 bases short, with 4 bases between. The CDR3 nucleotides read TGTGCCAGCAGTTTCACAAACACCGGGGAGCTGTTTTTT. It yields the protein CASSFTNTGELFF. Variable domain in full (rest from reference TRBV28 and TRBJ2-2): DVKVTQSSRYLVKRTGEKVFLECVQDMDHENMFWYRQDPGLGLRLIYFSYDVKMKEKGDIPEGYSVSREKKERFSLILESASTNQTSMYLCASSFTNTGELFFGEGSRLTVL.

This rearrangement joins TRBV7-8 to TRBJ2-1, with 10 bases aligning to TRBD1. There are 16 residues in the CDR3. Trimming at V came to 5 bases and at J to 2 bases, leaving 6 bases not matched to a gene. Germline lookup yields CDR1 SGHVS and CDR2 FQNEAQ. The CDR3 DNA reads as TGTGCCAGCAGCCTGACAGGGGGCCTCACCTACAATGAGCAGTTCTTC. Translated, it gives CASSLTGGLTYNEQFF.

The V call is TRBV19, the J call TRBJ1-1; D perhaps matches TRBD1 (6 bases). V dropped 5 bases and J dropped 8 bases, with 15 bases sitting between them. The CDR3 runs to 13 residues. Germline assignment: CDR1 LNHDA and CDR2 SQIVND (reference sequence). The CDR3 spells CASSPLGAAEAFF. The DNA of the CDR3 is TGTGCCAGTAGTCCTTTGGGGGCAGCCGAAGCTTTCTTT.

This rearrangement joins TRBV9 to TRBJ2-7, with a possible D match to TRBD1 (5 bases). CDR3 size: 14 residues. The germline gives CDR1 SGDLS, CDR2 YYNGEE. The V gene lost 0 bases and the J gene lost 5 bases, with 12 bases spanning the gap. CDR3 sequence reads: CASSVEGRADEQYF. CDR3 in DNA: TGTGCCAGCAGCGTAGAGGGCAGGGCCGACGAGCAGTACTTC.

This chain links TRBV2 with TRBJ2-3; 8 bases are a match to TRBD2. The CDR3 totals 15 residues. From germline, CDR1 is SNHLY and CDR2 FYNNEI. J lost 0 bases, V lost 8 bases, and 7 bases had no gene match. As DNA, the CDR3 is TGTGCCAGCTTATTCCTAGCGGGCAGCACAGATACGCAGTATTTT. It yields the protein CASLFLAGSTDTQYF.

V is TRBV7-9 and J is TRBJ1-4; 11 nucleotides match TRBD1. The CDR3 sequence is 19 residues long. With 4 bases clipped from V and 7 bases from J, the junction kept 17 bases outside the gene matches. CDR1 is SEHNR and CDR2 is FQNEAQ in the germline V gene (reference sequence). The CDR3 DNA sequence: TGTGCCAGCAGCTCCAGATCCCGGACAGGGGGCTTGAGAAGTGAAAAACTGTTTTTT. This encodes CASSSRSRTGGLRSEKLFF.

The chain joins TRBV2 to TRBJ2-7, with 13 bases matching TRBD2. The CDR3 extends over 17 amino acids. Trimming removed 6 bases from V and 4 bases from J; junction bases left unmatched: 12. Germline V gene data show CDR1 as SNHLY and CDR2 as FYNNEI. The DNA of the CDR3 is TGTGCCAGCAGGGACCTTCTTTGGACTAGCGGGAGTTACGAGCAGTACTTC. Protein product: CASRDLLWTSGSYEQYF.

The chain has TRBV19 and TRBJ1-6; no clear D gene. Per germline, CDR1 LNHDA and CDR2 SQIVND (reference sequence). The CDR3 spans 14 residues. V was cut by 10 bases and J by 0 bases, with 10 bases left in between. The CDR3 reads CATTASSYNSPLHF. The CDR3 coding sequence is TGTGCCACGACTGCGAGCTCCTATAATTCACCCCTCCACTTT.

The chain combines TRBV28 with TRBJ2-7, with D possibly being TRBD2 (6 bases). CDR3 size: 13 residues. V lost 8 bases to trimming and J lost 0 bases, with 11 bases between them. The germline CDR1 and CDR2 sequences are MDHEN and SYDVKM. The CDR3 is CASAGTYSYEQYF. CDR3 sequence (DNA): TGTGCCAGCGCGGGAACCTACTCCTACGAGCAGTACTTC.

CDR3 in DNA: TGCAGTGCCAAGGGACAGATCCTCCAGTTCTTC. It codes for CSAKGQILQFF. The chain combines TRBV20-1 with TRBJ2-1; 7 nucleotides agree with TRBD1. V dropped 6 bases and J dropped 13; count of bases not matched to a gene: 9. CDR1 is DFQATT, CDR2 SNEGSKA, per germline (reference sequence). The length of the CDR3 is 11 residues.

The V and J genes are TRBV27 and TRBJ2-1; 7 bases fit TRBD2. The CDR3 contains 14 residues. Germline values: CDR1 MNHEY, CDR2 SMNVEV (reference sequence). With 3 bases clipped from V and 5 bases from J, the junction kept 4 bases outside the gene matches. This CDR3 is CASSFREGHNEQFF. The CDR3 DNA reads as TGTGCCAGCAGTTTCAGGGAGGGTCACAATGAGCAGTTCTTC.

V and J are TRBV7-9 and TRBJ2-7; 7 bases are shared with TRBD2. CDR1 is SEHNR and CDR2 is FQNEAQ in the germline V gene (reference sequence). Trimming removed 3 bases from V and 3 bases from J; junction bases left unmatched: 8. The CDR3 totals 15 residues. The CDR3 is CASSFLADPFYEQYF. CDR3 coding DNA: TGTGCCAGCAGCTTCCTAGCGGATCCCTTCTACGAGCAGTACTTC. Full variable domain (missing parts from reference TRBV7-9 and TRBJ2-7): DTGVSQNPRHKITKRGQNVTFRCDPISEHNRLYWYRQTLGQGPEFLTYFQNEAQLEKSRLLSDRFSAERPKGSFSTLEIQRTEQGDSAMYLCASSFLADPFYEQYFGPGTRLTVT.

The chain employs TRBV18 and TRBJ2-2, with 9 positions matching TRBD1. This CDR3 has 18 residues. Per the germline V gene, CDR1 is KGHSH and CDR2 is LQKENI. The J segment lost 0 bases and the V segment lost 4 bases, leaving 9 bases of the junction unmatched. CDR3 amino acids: CASSQGRQGVTNTGELFF. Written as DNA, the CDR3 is TGTGCCAGCTCACAGGGAAGACAGGGGGTAACGAACACCGGGGAGCTGTTTTTT.

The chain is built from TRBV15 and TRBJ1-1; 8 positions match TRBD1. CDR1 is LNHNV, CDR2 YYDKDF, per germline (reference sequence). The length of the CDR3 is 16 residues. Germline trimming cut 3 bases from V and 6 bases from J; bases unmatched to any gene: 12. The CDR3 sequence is CATSSGEAGGKAEAFF. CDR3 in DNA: TGTGCCACCAGCAGTGGTGAGGCAGGGGGCAAAGCTGAAGCTTTCTTT.

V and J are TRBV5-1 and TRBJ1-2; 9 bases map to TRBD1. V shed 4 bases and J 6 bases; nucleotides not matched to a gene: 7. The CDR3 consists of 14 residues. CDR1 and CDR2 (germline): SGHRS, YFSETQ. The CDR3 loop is CASSTENRGHGYTF. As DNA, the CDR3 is TGCGCCAGCAGCACGGAAAACAGGGGGCATGGCTACACCTTC.

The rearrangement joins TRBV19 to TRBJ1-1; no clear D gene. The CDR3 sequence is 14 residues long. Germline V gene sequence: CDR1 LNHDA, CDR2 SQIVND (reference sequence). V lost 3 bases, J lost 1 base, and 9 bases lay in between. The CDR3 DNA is TGTGCCAGTAGTATTGTGCAGGAGAACACTGAAGCTTTCTTT. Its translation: CASSIVQENTEAFF.

The CDR3 DNA reads as TGTGCCAGCAGCCACCTGACAGCCTCGAACACTGAAGCTTTCTTT. Encoded protein: CASSHLTASNTEAFF. The chain carries TRBV14 and TRBJ1-1, with D possibly matching TRBD1 (5 bases). The CDR3 runs 15 residues. The germline V and J ends were trimmed by 3 bases and 1 base, with 12 bases remaining between them. Germline V gene sequence: CDR1 SGHDN, CDR2 FVKESK.

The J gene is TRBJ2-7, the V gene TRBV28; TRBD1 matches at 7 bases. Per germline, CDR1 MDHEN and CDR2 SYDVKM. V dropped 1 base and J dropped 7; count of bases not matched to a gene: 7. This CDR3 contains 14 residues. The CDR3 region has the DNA TGTGCCAGCAGTTTATCGAGGGGGCTGAGGGAGCAGTACTTC. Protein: CASSLSRGLREQYF.

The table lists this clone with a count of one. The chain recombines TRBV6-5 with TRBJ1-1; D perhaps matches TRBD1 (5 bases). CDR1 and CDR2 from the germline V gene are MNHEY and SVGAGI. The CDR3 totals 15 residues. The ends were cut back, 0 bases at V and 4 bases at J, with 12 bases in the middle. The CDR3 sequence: CASSYSIYGGTEAFF. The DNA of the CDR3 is TGTGCCAGCAGTTACTCGATCTACGGGGGCACTGAAGCTTTCTTT.

DNA for the CDR3: TGTGCCAGCTCTACCAGGACAGGGGACTCTCCTCGAGAAAAACTGTTTTTT. It translates to CASSTRTGDSPREKLFF. V and J are TRBV18 and TRBJ1-4, with TRBD1 identical over 9 bases. Germline V gene lookup returns CDR1 KGHSH and CDR2 LQKENI. The CDR3 consists of 17 residues. With V trimmed by 6 bases and J by 8 bases, 16 bases remained unmatched.

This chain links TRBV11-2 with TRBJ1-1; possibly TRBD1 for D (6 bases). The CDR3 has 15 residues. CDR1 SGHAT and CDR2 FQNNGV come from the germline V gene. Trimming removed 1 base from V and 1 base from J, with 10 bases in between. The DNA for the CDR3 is TGTGCCAGCAGCTTAGTGATCAGGGGGAACACTGAAGCTTTCTTT. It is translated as CASSLVIRGNTEAFF.

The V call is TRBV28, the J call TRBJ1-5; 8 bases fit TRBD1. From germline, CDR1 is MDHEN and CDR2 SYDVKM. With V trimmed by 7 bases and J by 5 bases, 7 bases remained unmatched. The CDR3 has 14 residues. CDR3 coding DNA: TGTGCCAGCAATCCAGGGGGCCGTCATCAGCCCCAGCATTTT. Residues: CASNPGGRHQPQHF. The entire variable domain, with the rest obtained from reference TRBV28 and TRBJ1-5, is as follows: DVKVTQSSRYLVKRTGEKVFLECVQDMDHENMFWYRQDPGLGLRLIYFSYDVKMKEKGDIPEGYSVSREKKERFSLILESASTNQTSMYLCASNPGGRHQPQHFGDGTRLSIL.

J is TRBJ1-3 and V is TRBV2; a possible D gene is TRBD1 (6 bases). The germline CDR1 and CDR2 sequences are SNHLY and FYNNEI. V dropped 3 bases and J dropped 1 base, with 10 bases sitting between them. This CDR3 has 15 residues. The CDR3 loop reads CASSDRQESGNTIYF. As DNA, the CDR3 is TGTGCCAGCAGTGATAGACAGGAGTCTGGAAACACCATATATTTT.

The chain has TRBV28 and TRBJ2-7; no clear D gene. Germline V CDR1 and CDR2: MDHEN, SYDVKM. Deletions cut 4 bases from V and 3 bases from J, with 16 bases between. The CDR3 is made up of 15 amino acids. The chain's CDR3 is CASSSQALVDYEQYF. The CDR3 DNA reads TGTGCCAGCAGTTCTCAGGCGCTGGTCGACTACGAGCAGTACTTC.

This chain's CDR3 is CASSIRGRRNEQFF. CDR3 nucleotides: TGTGCCAGCAGCATCAGGGGGCGCAGGAATGAGCAGTTCTTC. The gene calls are TRBV11-3 and TRBJ2-1, with 8 bases identical to TRBD1. This CDR3 spans 14 amino acids. In germline, CDR1 is SGHNT, CDR2 YENEEA. V dropped 5 bases and J dropped 7; count of bases not matched to a gene: 7.

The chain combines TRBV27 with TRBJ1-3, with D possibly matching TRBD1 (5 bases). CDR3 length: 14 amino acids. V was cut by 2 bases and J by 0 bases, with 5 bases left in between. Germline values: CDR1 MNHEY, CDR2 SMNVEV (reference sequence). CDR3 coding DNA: TGTGCCAGCAGTTTACAGGGCTCTGGAAACACCATATATTTT. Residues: CASSLQGSGNTIYF.